Listed below are T cell receptor beta chains from one sample, sequenced in a study of T cell responses to AZD1222 COVID-19 vaccine. Only in-frame clones appear in the TCRdb table, and some are missing; sequencing was by immunoSEQ multiplex PCR. The sample gives approximately 65,000 clones, over 70% of which show up once; more than 12% is in the top ten. Sequences were derived from peripheral blood, sampled on day 0 of AZD1222 vaccination. These receptors all stem from an adult in good health. Each CDR3 is given with its conserved first and last residue. D genes are given only for firm matches. The size entry is marked missing in some rows and otherwise reads once, few, many or a size class.

size	D	V	J	DNA	CDR3
-	-	TRBV7-6	TRBJ1-1	TGTGCCAGCAGCCTAAGTAGTTGGTCTTTGGGCACTGAAGCTTTCTTT	CASSLSSWSLGTEAFF
-	-	TRBV15	TRBJ2-2	TGTGCCACCAGCAGGACGTTTGGGGGTACCGGGGAGCTGTTTTTT	CATSRTFGGTGELFF
-	-	TRBV15	TRBJ2-7	TGTGCCACCAGCAGGCAGGGGCGGGAGCAGTACTTC	CATSRQGREQYF
once	-	TRBV30	TRBJ1-1	TGTGCCTGGAGGGATACAGGAACTTACACTGAAGCTTTCTTT	CAWRDTGTYTEAFF
-	TRBD1	TRBV6-5	TRBJ2-3	TGTGCCAGCACCCCGGACAGGAACACAGATACGCAGTATTTT	CASTPDRNTDTQYF
once	TRBD1	TRBV15	TRBJ1-4	TGTGCCACCAGCGCGCGTACAGGGGTAACTAATGAAAAACTGTTTTTT	CATSARTGVTNEKLFF
-	-	TRBV7-2	TRBJ2-7	TGTGCCAGCAGCTTAGGGGCGATGGACGAGCAGTACTTC	CASSLGAMDEQYF
-	TRBD1	TRBV7-8	TRBJ1-3	TGTGCCAGCAGCTGGGACAGGGTCTACTCTGGAAACACCATATATTTT	CASSWDRVYSGNTIYF
-	TRBD2	TRBV4-1	TRBJ2-7	TGCGCCAGCAGCCAAGGGCGGGGGGACTCCTACGAGCAGTACTTC	CASSQGRGDSYEQYF
-	-	TRBV7-9	TRBJ1-2	TGTGCCAGCAGCTTAGAGCGCTCGGCCTATGGCTACACCTTC	CASSLERSAYGYTF
-	TRBD2	TRBV3-1/TRBV3-2	TRBJ2-2	TGTGCCAGCAGCCAAGATTCCGGCAGGGAGGGCGACACCGGGGAGCTGTTTTTT	CASSQDSGREGDTGELFF
-	-	TRBV18	TRBJ2-2	TGTGCCAGCTCACCACCCAACAGGGCCCGGATCACCGGGGAGCTGTTTTTT	CASSPPNRARITGELFF
-	-	TRBV6-2/TRBV6-3	TRBJ2-7	TGTGCCAGCAGTTACCCCACTCACGGCGGGGGCCTCGACTACGAGCAGTACTTC	CASSYPTHGGGLDYEQYF
once	TRBD2	TRBV19	TRBJ2-4	TGTGCCAGTAGTGGCGGGGGGGCCGGCAAAAACATTCAGTACTTC	CASSGGGAGKNIQYF
once	-	TRBV4-3	TRBJ2-3	TGCGCCAGCAGCCAAGATGTCCAGGGCACAGATACGCAGTATTTT	CASSQDVQGTDTQYF
-	TRBD2	TRBV4-2	TRBJ2-7	TGTGCCAGCAGCCAAGATCTGGGGGGGAAATACGAGCAGTACTTC	CASSQDLGGKYEQYF
-	-	TRBV10-1	TRBJ2-7	TGCGCCAGCAGTGGCGGATCCTACGAGCAGTACTTC	CASSGGSYEQYF
-	TRBD1	TRBV18	TRBJ2-7	TGTGCCAGCTCACCAGGACAGGGCTCCTACGAGCAGTACTTC	CASSPGQGSYEQYF
-	TRBD2	TRBV24-1	TRBJ2-2	TGTGCCACCAGTGGTGGGACTAGGGCGAACACCGGGGAGCTGTTTTTT	CATSGGTRANTGELFF
-	-	TRBV3-1/TRBV3-2	TRBJ1-6	TGTGCCAGCAGCCAAAGGCCTTGGAGTTCACCCCTCCACTTT	CASSQRPWSSPLHF
-	-	TRBV7-5	TRBJ2-3	TGTGCCAGAAGCTTAGGCAGGGTCACAGATACGCAGTATTTT	CARSLGRVTDTQYF
few	TRBD1	TRBV7-6	TRBJ2-5	TGTGCCAGCAGAAGAGGACAGGGAGATAGGGAGACCCAGTACTTC	CASRRGQGDRETQYF
few	-	TRBV2	TRBJ2-2	TGTGCCAGCAGTTCAGGACAGACCACCGGGGAGCTGTTTTTT	CASSSGQTTGELFF
-	TRBD1	TRBV29-1	TRBJ1-2	TGCAGCGTGGCCGGACAGGTGGCCTATGGCTACACCTTC	CSVAGQVAYGYTF